This TCR beta chain was recorded in a study of cytomegalovirus exposure and HLA in healthy donors. Of note for this clone: What it binds is unknown.

The PCR made use of 60 Vbeta and 13 Jbeta primers. Clones were read by immunoSEQ multiplex PCR, and TCRdb kept only the in-frame ones, dropping some. The table shows more than 95,000 clones, with approximately 70% occurring only once. Per germline, CDR1 MNHEY and CDR2 SVGAGI. The CDR3 runs to 15 residues. Deletions cut 0 bases from V and 1 base from J, with 9 bases between. Unrecorded immune exposures were likely, despite nominal health at sampling. Whole-study results and caveats: Across donors, presence/absence analyses took sequencing depth to be roughly uniform.

The clonotype comes from a woman aged 40 to 50 in good health and CMV-seropositive. The chain recombines TRBV6-5 with TRBJ1-1; D uncertain. Sequencing used PBMCs. CDR3 bases: TGTGCCAGCAGTTACTCGCCCGGGGAGAACACTGAAGCTTTCTTT. This translates into CASSYSPGENTEAFF.